The rows below give T cell receptor beta chains drawn from one sample of a study of radiotherapy plus CTLA-4 blockade in lung cancer. Some clones are missing from TCRdb's copy, which holds only in-frame ones; the method was immunoSEQ multiplex PCR. The profile shows about 84,000 clones, 55% to 75% of them singletons. The sample here was peripheral blood, taken from a patient treated with radiotherapy plus ipilimumab. These receptors came from a human donor with non-small cell lung cancer that progressed on radiotherapy plus ipilimumab. Each CDR3 is given with its conserved first and last residue.

>TRBV2|TRBJ2-1
CASSTTGGKFGEQFF
>TRBV7-2|TRBJ1-1
CASSLGGTVNTEAFF
>TRBV9|TRBJ2-7
CASSVADRGYEQYF
>TRBV5-1|TRBJ2-7
CASSLGPRTGSEQYF
>TRBV5-1|TRBJ1-5
CASSLSGVSNQPQHF
>TRBV5-1|TRBJ2-1
CASSIQGYNEQFF
>TRBV5-6|TRBJ2-3
CASSYPGTVGDTQYF
>TRBV11-3|TRBJ2-5
CASSLHYRETQYF
>TRBV5-5|TRBJ1-3
CASSLDGQSYTIYF
>TRBV14|TRBJ1-6
CASSQEATGGSPLHF
>TRBV6-5|TRBJ1-1
CASIRTGNTEAFF